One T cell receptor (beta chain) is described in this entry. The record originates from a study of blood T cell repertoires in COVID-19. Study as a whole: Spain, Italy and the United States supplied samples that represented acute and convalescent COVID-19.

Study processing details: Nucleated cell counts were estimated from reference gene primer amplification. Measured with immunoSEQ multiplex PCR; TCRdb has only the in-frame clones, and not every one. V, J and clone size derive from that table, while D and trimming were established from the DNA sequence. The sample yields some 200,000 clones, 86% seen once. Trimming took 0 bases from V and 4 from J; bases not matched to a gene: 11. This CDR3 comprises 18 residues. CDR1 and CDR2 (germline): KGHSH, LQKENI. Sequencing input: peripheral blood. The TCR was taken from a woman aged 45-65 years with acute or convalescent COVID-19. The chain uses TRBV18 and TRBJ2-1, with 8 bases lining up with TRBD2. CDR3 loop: CASSPPVYGLAWYNEQFF. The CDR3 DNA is TGTGCCAGCTCACCACCGGTCTATGGACTAGCTTGGTACAATGAGCAGTTCTTC.